This passage covers 26 T cell receptor beta chains from one sample sequenced in a study of T cells after somatic rescue of genetic block. Some clones are missing from TCRdb's copy, which holds only in-frame ones; the method was immunoSEQ multiplex PCR. The profile shows about 68,000 clones, approximately 90% of them singletons. Sequenced: peripheral blood mononuclear cells (PBMCs). The receptors derive from a man in his forties.

This chain links TRBV18 with TRBJ2-7; no definite D call. Germline V gene data show CDR1 as KGHSH and CDR2 as LQKENI. CDR3 length equals 15 residues. V lost 2 bases and J lost 5, with 16 bases in between. The CDR3 nucleotides read TGTGCCAGCTCACCAGAGGCCGCAACCCCCCACGAGCAGTACTTC. As protein: CASSPEAATPHEQYF.

V gene TRBV4-1 combines with J gene TRBJ2-1; a possible D gene is TRBD2 (6 bases). This CDR3 comprises 15 residues. CDR1 and CDR2 (germline): MGHRA, YSYEKL. Trimming removed 1 base at V and 3 bases at J, with 10 bases between. The CDR3 reads CASSQGDSIYNEQFF. The CDR3 DNA is TGCGCCAGCAGCCAAGGGGACTCCATCTACAATGAGCAGTTCTTC.

V is TRBV7-2 and J is TRBJ1-2; TRBD1 agrees at 9 bases. Trimming at V came to 4 bases and at J to 4 bases, leaving 13 bases not matched to a gene. The CDR3 sequence is 17 residues long. The germline V gene has CDR1 SGHTA and CDR2 FQGNSA. The CDR3 DNA is TGTGCCAGCAGCTCACCTAAAACCGGGACAGGGAGCTATGGCTACACCTTC. Its protein is CASSSPKTGTGSYGYTF.

The chain recombines TRBV5-1 with TRBJ2-4; D might be TRBD2 (6 bases). This CDR3 is 16 amino acids long. V dropped 0 bases and J dropped 7 bases, with 17 bases sitting between them. Germline loops: CDR1 SGHRS, CDR2 YFSETQ. The CDR3: CASSLASASAQNIQYF. The CDR3 region has the DNA TGCGCCAGCAGCTTGGCCTCGGCTAGCGCCCAGAACATTCAGTACTTC.

This rearrangement joins TRBV2 to TRBJ2-5; 7 bases align to TRBD2. Germline CDR1 reads SNHLY; CDR2 reads FYNNEI. CDR3 length: 14 amino acids. V trimming: 6 bases; J trimming: 4 bases; junction bases outside the gene matches: 8. CDR3 protein: CASRPTSSGETQYF. The CDR3 region has the DNA TGTGCCAGCAGACCGACTAGCTCGGGAGAGACCCAGTACTTC.

The chain carries TRBV29-1 and TRBJ2-7, with D perhaps being TRBD1 or TRBD2 (5 bases each). Trimming pared 5 bases from V and 3 bases from J, leaving 14 bases between. CDR1 and CDR2 from the germline V gene are SQVTM and ANQGSEA. This CDR3 has 13 residues. The CDR3 nucleotides are TGCAGCGTTCTAACCGGGACGGACTACGAGCAGTACTTC. This codes for CSVLTGTDYEQYF.

The chain employs TRBV6-1 and TRBJ2-1; the D gene is possibly TRBD2 (6 bases). The CDR3 has 17 amino acids. V was clipped by 3 bases and J by 2 bases, with 17 bases between them. Germline V gene data show CDR1 as MNHNS and CDR2 as SASEGT. DNA for the CDR3: TGTGCCAGCAGTGATCGAGGGCGCGGGGCAACCTACAATGAGCAGTTCTTC. It is translated as CASSDRGRGATYNEQFF.

The table lists this clone with a few counts. The V call is TRBV7-2, the J call TRBJ2-1; the match to TRBD1 covers 9 bases. The CDR3 is 18 amino acids. Per the germline V gene, CDR1 is SGHTA and CDR2 is FQGNSA. V dropped 3 bases and J dropped 5; count of bases not matched to a gene: 14. The CDR3 spells CASSFKPLDRGTHNEQFF. DNA for the CDR3: TGTGCCAGCAGCTTTAAACCCCTCGACAGGGGGACCCACAATGAGCAGTTCTTC. The full variable domain, its missing parts supplied by reference TRBV7-2 and TRBJ2-1, is GAGVSQSPSNKVTEKGKDVELRCDPISGHTALYWYRQSLGQGLEFLIYFQGNSAPDKSGLPSDRFSAERTGGSVSTLTIQRTQQEDSAVYLCASSFKPLDRGTHNEQFFGPGTRLTVL.

The chain uses TRBV7-2 and TRBJ2-3; D uncertain. The CDR3 runs to 12 residues. Germline V gene lookup returns CDR1 SGHTA and CDR2 FQGNSA. Trimming took off 3 bases at V and 2 bases at J, with 3 bases between the two ends. In DNA form, the CDR3 reads TGTGCCAGCAGCTTTGTCACAGATACGCAGTATTTT. It is translated as CASSFVTDTQYF.

This clone was seen only once. The chain employs TRBV6-5 and TRBJ2-5, with a weak D call TRBD1 (5 bases). This CDR3 is 13 amino acids long. With 4 bases removed from V and 5 bases from J, the gap between germline ends came to 11 bases. The V gene's germline CDR1 is MNHEY and CDR2 SVGAGI. In DNA, the CDR3 is TGTGCCAGCAGTTTAAGGGGCCCGGAGACCCAGTACTTC. Translation: CASSLRGPETQYF.

The rearrangement links TRBV5-1 to TRBJ2-5; D is perhaps TRBD1 (6 bases). Germline V lookup: CDR1 SGHRS, CDR2 YFSETQ. Trimming took 5 bases from V and 5 from J, leaving 16 bases between them. CDR3 size: 14 residues. The CDR3 sequence: CASRLTGSGETQYF. The CDR3 DNA sequence: TGCGCCAGCAGGCTCACAGGGTCGGGGGAGACCCAGTACTTC. The whole variable domain, remainder taken from reference TRBV5-1 and TRBJ2-5, is KAGVTQTPRYLIKTRGQQVTLSCSPISGHRSVSWYQQTPGQGLQFLFEYFSETQRNKGNFPGRFSGRQFSNSRSEMNVSTLELGDSALYLCASRLTGSGETQYFGPGTRLLVL.

The rearrangement joins TRBV9 to TRBJ2-1; 8 bases match TRBD1. This CDR3 spans 15 amino acids. V lost 0 bases and J lost 3; bases outside the gene matches: 2. The V gene's germline CDR1 is SGDLS and CDR2 YYNGEE. Written as DNA, the CDR3 is TGTGCCAGCAGCGTAGCTGGACAGGGCTACAATGAGCAGTTCTTC. The encoded protein is CASSVAGQGYNEQFF.

This rearrangement joins TRBV5-1 to TRBJ1-5, with 8 positions matching TRBD1. The germline V gene has CDR1 SGHRS and CDR2 YFSETQ. The CDR3 loop spans 15 amino acids. The V segment lost 3 bases and the J segment 4 bases; nucleotides outside the gene matches: 6. The CDR3 region has the DNA TGCGCCAGCAGCTCTGGACAGGGAACTAATCAGCCCCAGCATTTT. Encoded protein: CASSSGQGTNQPQHF.

The chain links TRBV5-8 to TRBJ1-2; 7 bases match TRBD1. This CDR3 is built from 13 residues. Unmatched junction bases numbered 6, after V lost 4 bases and J lost 6 bases. Germline V gene data show CDR1 as SGHTS and CDR2 as YDEGEE. The CDR3, as DNA: TGTGCCAGCAGCCACAGGGGAAGGCATGGCTACACCTTC. Encoded protein: CASSHRGRHGYTF.

J is TRBJ1-5 and V is TRBV30; 7 positions match TRBD1. This CDR3 is 17 amino acids long. The germline V gene encodes CDR1 GTSNPN and CDR2 SVGIG (reference sequence). V shed 2 bases and J 2 bases; nucleotides not matched to a gene: 12. The DNA for the CDR3 is TGTGCCTGGAGTCCGAGGGGGCGATTGGTTGGCAATCAGCCCCAGCATTTT. This encodes CAWSPRGRLVGNQPQHF.

V and J are TRBV7-9 and TRBJ2-3; D is unclear. The CDR3 is 14 residues long. V was cut by 4 bases and J by 0 bases, with 8 bases left in between. Germline CDR1 SEHNR, CDR2 FQNEAQ (reference sequence). CDR3 region: CASSYSHSTDTQYF. The DNA for the CDR3 is TGTGCCAGCAGCTACAGCCATAGCACAGATACGCAGTATTTT.

Of note for this clone: A junction end diverges from the germline sequence, so it may reflect a read error. V is TRBV27 and J is TRBJ2-5; 7 positions agree with TRBD1. The CDR3 extends over 14 amino acids. CDR1 and CDR2 (germline): MNHEY, SMNVEV (reference sequence). The DNA of the CDR3 is TGTGCCAGCAGCTTCTGGGACAGACAAGAGGCCCAGTACTTC. Its translation is CASSFWDRQEAQYF.

The chain couples TRBV2 to TRBJ2-1; TRBD2 matches 10 bases. The V gene's germline CDR1 is SNHLY and CDR2 FYNNEI. The CDR3 consists of 14 residues. V gave up 4 bases and J gave up 3 bases; unmatched junction bases: 0. This chain's CDR3 is CASSASGGYNEQFF. DNA for the CDR3: TGTGCCAGCAGTGCTAGCGGGGGCTACAATGAGCAGTTCTTC.

The V gene is TRBV11-2, the J gene TRBJ2-3, with TRBD1 identical over 9 bases. The trim removed 4 bases at V and 2 bases at J, leaving 4 bases unmatched. The germline CDR1 and CDR2 sequences are SGHAT and FQNNGV. The CDR3 is 15 amino acids. Here the CDR3 DNA reads TGTGCCAGCAGCTACCGGGACAGGGACACAGATACGCAGTATTTT. Amino acid sequence: CASSYRDRDTDTQYF. The entire variable domain, with the rest obtained from reference TRBV11-2 and TRBJ2-3, is as follows: EAGVAQSPRYKIIEKRQSVAFWCNPISGHATLYWYQQILGQGPKLLIQFQNNGVVDDSQLPKDRFSAERLKGVDSTLKIQPAKLEDSAVYLCASSYRDRDTDTQYFGPGTRLTVL.

The rearrangement uses TRBV5-5 and TRBJ2-5; the D is unclear. The CDR3 consists of 14 residues. CDR1 SGHKS and CDR2 YYEKEE come from the germline V gene (reference sequence). Deletions cut 4 bases from V and 2 bases from J, with 12 bases between. This CDR3 is CASSIYEQQETQYF. The DNA of the CDR3 is TGTGCCAGCAGCATATACGAACAGCAAGAGACCCAGTACTTC. Full variable domain (missing parts from reference TRBV5-5 and TRBJ2-5): DAGVTQSPTHLIKTRGQQVTLRCSPISGHKSVSWYQQVLGQGPQFIFQYYEKEERGRGNFPDRFSARQFPNYSSELNVNALLLGDSALYLCASSIYEQQETQYFGPGTRLLVL.

This clone is judged medium-sized (0.01 to 0.1%). The chain joins TRBV27 to TRBJ2-1; TRBD2 matches at 13 bases. Germline CDR1 and CDR2: MNHEY and SMNVEV (reference sequence). The V and J ends lost 1 base and 8 bases, in that order; junction bases with no gene match: 5. The CDR3 runs to 16 residues. Here the CDR3 reads CASSLFWTSGSYEQFF. CDR3 nucleotide sequence: TGTGCCAGCAGTTTATTCTGGACTAGCGGGAGCTATGAGCAGTTCTTC.

The chain carries TRBV5-1 and TRBJ2-5; D ambiguous. Deletions cut 0 bases from V and 3 bases from J, with 6 bases between. Germline V gene data show CDR1 as SGHRS and CDR2 as YFSETQ. The CDR3 loop spans 13 amino acids. Written as DNA, the CDR3 is TGCGCCAGCAGCTTGGTGCGAGAAGAGACCCAGTACTTC. Translating it yields CASSLVREETQYF.

The J gene is TRBJ2-3, the V gene TRBV18; D may be TRBD2 (5 bases). Germline V gene lookup returns CDR1 KGHSH and CDR2 LQKENI. The germline V and J ends were trimmed by 0 bases and 2 bases, with 6 bases remaining between them. This CDR3 spans 14 amino acids. The CDR3 spells CASSPPTNTDTQYF. The CDR3, as DNA: TGTGCCAGCTCACCACCGACTAACACAGATACGCAGTATTTT.

J is TRBJ2-2 and V is TRBV11-3; D might be TRBD1 or TRBD2, each matching 5 bases. There are 13 residues in the CDR3. Trimming stripped 5 bases from V and 6 bases from J, with 10 bases between. Germline V lookup: CDR1 SGHNT, CDR2 YENEEA. The CDR3 sequence is CASSRRDPGELFF. CDR3 sequence (DNA): TGTGCCAGCAGCCGCAGGGACCCCGGGGAGCTGTTTTTT.

V and J are TRBV10-3 and TRBJ2-2; D is ambiguous. The V gene lost 8 bases and the J gene lost 6 bases, with 10 bases spanning the gap. Germline V CDR1 and CDR2: ENHRY, SYGVKD. The CDR3 is 12 residues long. As DNA, the CDR3 is TGTGCCATCGGTCGACGCCCCGGGGAGCTGTTTTTT. It is translated as CAIGRRPGELFF.

The CDR3 DNA reads TGTGCCAGCAGCTTAGTACTAGCGGGAGGCACAGATACGCAGTATTTT. The encoded protein is CASSLVLAGGTDTQYF. V gene TRBV7-2 combines with J gene TRBJ2-3, with 11 positions matching TRBD2. V gave up 1 base and J gave up 1 base; unmatched junction bases: 1. This CDR3 region has 16 residues. Germline V gives CDR1 SGHTA, CDR2 FQGNSA. Together with reference TRBV7-2 and TRBJ2-3, the CDR3 gives the full variable domain: GAGVSQSPSNKVTEKGKDVELRCDPISGHTALYWYRQSLGQGLEFLIYFQGNSAPDKSGLPSDRFSAERTGGSVSTLTIQRTQQEDSAVYLCASSLVLAGGTDTQYFGPGTRLTVL.